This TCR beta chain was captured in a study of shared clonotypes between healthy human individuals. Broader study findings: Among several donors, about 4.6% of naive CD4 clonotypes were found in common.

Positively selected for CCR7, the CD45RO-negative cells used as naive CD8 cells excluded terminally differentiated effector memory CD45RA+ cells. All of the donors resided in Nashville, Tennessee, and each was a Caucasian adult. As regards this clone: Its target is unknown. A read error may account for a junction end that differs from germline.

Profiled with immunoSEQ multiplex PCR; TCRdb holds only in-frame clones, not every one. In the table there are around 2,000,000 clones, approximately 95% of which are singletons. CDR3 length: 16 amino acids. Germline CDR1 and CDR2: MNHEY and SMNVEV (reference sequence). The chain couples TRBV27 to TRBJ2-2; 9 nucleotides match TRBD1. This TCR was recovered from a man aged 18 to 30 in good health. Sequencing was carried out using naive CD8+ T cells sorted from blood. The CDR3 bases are TGTGCCGGCAGACTACAGGGGGCGTCGAACACCGGGGAGCTGTTTTTT. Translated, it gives CAGRLQGASNTGELFF.